A selection of T cell receptor beta chains follows, all from one sample in a study of T cell responses to AZD1222 COVID-19 vaccine. Sequencing used immunoSEQ multiplex PCR; TCRdb keeps in-frame clones, though not all of them. The repertoire holds about 130,000 clones, with 75% to 90% as singletons. The sequencing used peripheral blood, collected 28 days after the second AZD1222 dose. The source is an adult who received the AZD1222 COVID-19 vaccine. Each CDR3 is given with its conserved first and last residue. A D gene is named only where the DNA matches it firmly. A clone size is listed for some rows: how often the clone was seen (once, few, many), or a class if it is expanded.

size	V	D	J	DNA	CDR3
-	TRBV6-4	-	TRBJ1-2	TGTGCCAGCAGTGAAGTGTATGGAGGCTATGGCTACACCTTC	CASSEVYGGYGYTF
-	TRBV4-2	-	TRBJ2-2	TGTGCCAGCAGCCAAGATTTGGCCGGGGAGCTGTTTTTT	CASSQDLAGELFF
-	TRBV5-1	TRBD1	TRBJ1-1	TGCGCCAGCAGAAGGGACAGTGGCACTGAAGCTTTCTTT	CASRRDSGTEAFF
-	TRBV6-2/TRBV6-3	-	TRBJ1-1	TGTGCCAGCAGTTACCCCACGGAAAACACTGAAGCTTTCTTT	CASSYPTENTEAFF
-	TRBV18	TRBD1	TRBJ2-7	TGTGCCAGCTCACAGTCCCGGGACAGCTACGAGCAGTACTTC	CASSQSRDSYEQYF
-	TRBV7-8	-	TRBJ1-3	TGTGCCAGCAGCTTAGCGGAACAGATCTCTGGAAACACCATATATTTT	CASSLAEQISGNTIYF
-	TRBV5-2	-	TRBJ1-2	TGTGCCAGCAACAGGGACGGAGAGTACGAGACCTATGGCTACACCTTC	CASNRDGEYETYGYTF
-	TRBV6-4	TRBD2	TRBJ2-3	TGTGCCAGCAGTACAGCGGGGGGCGACACAGATACGCAGTATTTT	CASSTAGGDTDTQYF
-	TRBV4-1	TRBD2	TRBJ2-5	TGCGCCAGCAGCCAAGGCCCACTAGCGGGGCTCCAAGAGACCCAGTACTTC	CASSQGPLAGLQETQYF
once	TRBV4-1	-	TRBJ2-7	TGCGCCAGCAGCCTTTCGAGACAGGTATCCTACGAGCAGTACTTC	CASSLSRQVSYEQYF
-	TRBV4-1	TRBD1	TRBJ2-7	TGCGCCAGCAGCCCGGACAGGGGGCTGGGAGAGCAGTACTTC	CASSPDRGLGEQYF
-	TRBV7-2	-	TRBJ1-6	TGTGCCAGCAGCCCTGACAGGATCAATAATTCACCCCTCCACTTT	CASSPDRINNSPLHF